The T cell receptor (beta chain) under discussion was sequenced for a study of neurological immune-mediated disorders. In its sample, this clonotype was seen many times. TCRdb used MiXCR to reprocess the 5' RACE reads, holding one entry per CDR3 protein. The repertoire includes 35,000 to 50,000 distinct CDR3 sequences, about 2.3% of them detected once, and less than 3% sits in the top ten. This CDR3 is 16 amino acids long. Trimming took off 4 bases at V and 5 bases at J, with 19 bases between the two ends. In germline, CDR1 is MGHDK, CDR2 SYGVNS. The sample was PBMCs. The clonotype comes from a middle-aged man with multiple sclerosis. This chain connects TRBV25-1 to TRBJ2-3; no definite D call. The CDR3 is CASSGVLGLSGDTQYF. The CDR3 DNA is TGTGCCAGCAGTGGCGTGCTTGGTTTATCAGGAGATACGCAGTATTTT.